The 7 T cell receptor beta chains below were found in one sample sequenced in a study of beta chain features in type 1 diabetes. Antigens for these TCRs are unknown. As every portion of the isolated RNA was reverse transcribed, the sequencing read expressed TCRB transcripts. Sequencing was performed with immunoSEQ multiplex PCR; in TCRdb, only in-frame clones are kept and a portion is missing. This repertoire shows approximately 360,000 clones, roughly 12% found once; its top ten account for approximately 0.011%. Findings and limits, study-wide: Researchers report that Type 1 diabetes patients had moderately but significantly shorter TCRB CDR3s across all four CD4+ subsets.

The sequenced sample was naive CD4+ T cells from blood. Every receptor here comes from a woman under 30 with type 1 diabetes.

This chain uses TRBV7-9 with TRBJ1-1, with D hard to call. Deletions cut 6 bases from V and 1 base from J, with 12 bases between. The V gene's germline CDR1 is SEHNR and CDR2 FQNEAQ (reference sequence). The CDR3 is made up of 14 amino acids. As DNA, the CDR3 is TGTGCCAGCAGTTACCGTTCGAGGAACACTGAAGCTTTCTTT. Translation gives CASSYRSRNTEAFF.

This chain links TRBV15 with TRBJ2-3; D might be TRBD1 (6 bases). V was trimmed by 1 base and J by 2 bases, leaving 16 bases between them. Germline V gene data show CDR1 as LNHNV and CDR2 as YYDKDF (reference sequence). This CDR3 comprises 17 residues. The CDR3 DNA is TGTGCCACCAGCAGAGCGCAAGGGACACCCATCACAGATACGCAGTATTTT. Translating it yields CATSRAQGTPITDTQYF.

The rearrangement uses TRBV28 and TRBJ2-1; D perhaps matches TRBD2 (5 bases). The V and J ends lost 2 bases and 12 bases respectively, with 8 bases between them. The CDR3 extends over 11 amino acids. In germline, CDR1 is MDHEN, CDR2 SYDVKM. The CDR3 DNA sequence: TGTGCCAGCAGTTTAGGCCTAGCGCAGTTCTTC. Translated: CASSLGLAQFF.

This clone was counted between two and nine times. The CDR3 sequence: CASRLTGVVETQYF. CDR3 sequence (DNA): TGTGCCAGCAGATTGACAGGCGTGGTAGAGACCCAGTACTTC. V and J are TRBV5-6 and TRBJ2-5, with a possible D match to TRBD1 (6 bases). Deletions cut 5 bases from V and 4 bases from J, with 15 bases between. The CDR3 sequence is 14 residues long. The germline CDR1 and CDR2 sequences are SGHDT and YYEEEE. The full variable domain, in which reference TRBV5-6 and TRBJ2-5 provide the parts outside the CDR3, is DAGVTQSPTHLIKTRGQQVTLRCSPKSGHDTVSWYQQALGQGPQFIFQYYEEEERQRGNFPDRFSGHQFPNYSSELNVNALLLGDSALYLCASRLTGVVETQYFGPGTRLLVL.

The V and J genes are TRBV4-3 and TRBJ2-1; TRBD2 matches 8 bases. The germline gives CDR1 LGHNA, CDR2 YSLEER. The length of the CDR3 is 13 residues. V lost 2 bases, J lost 10 bases, and 4 bases stayed unmatched. CDR3 protein: CASSQPGGGEQFF. CDR3 nucleotides: TGCGCCAGCAGCCAACCGGGAGGGGGGGAGCAGTTCTTC.

The J gene is TRBJ1-2, the V gene TRBV4-3, with a possible D match to TRBD1 (6 bases). The CDR3 extends over 15 amino acids. Trimming stripped 1 base from V and 4 bases from J, with 13 bases between. Germline loops: CDR1 LGHNA, CDR2 YSLEER. The CDR3 coding sequence is TGCGCCAGCAGCCAAGGAAGGGGGGGCGTCTATGGCTACACCTTC. Protein sequence: CASSQGRGGVYGYTF.

This clone was seen a few times. The gene calls are TRBV19 and TRBJ2-3, with 7 nucleotides matching TRBD2. The CDR3 spans 13 residues. V shed 9 bases, J shed 5 bases, and the junction held 8 bases outside the gene matches. The germline CDR1 and CDR2 sequences are LNHDA and SQIVND (reference sequence). DNA for the CDR3: TGTGCCAGCGGACTGGGCGGGGGAGATACGCAGTATTTT. Protein: CASGLGGGDTQYF.